This T cell receptor beta chain emerged from a study of blood T cell repertoires in COVID-19. Study overall: Sites across the United States, Italy and Spain contributed samples from acute and convalescent COVID-19. T cells, B-cell-depleted T cells, or PBMCs supplied cDNA or gDNA.

Per the study methods: By means of reference gene primer amplification, nucleated cell counts were estimated. TCRdb's table, derived via immunoSEQ multiplex PCR, lists solely in-frame clones and lacks some. That table gives V, J and clone size, and the DNA gave D and trimming. The sample includes about 100,000 clones, 87% of them seen just once. The germline V and J ends were trimmed by 5 bases and 2 bases, with 10 bases remaining between them. The CDR3 spans 13 residues. CDR1 is SEHNR and CDR2 is FQNEAQ in the germline V gene (reference sequence). This sequence was found in a woman in her 30s with acute or convalescent COVID-19. The V gene is TRBV7-9, the J gene TRBJ2-7; maybe TRBD2 (6 bases). The specimen sequenced was peripheral blood. CDR3 protein: CASSPTSTYEQYF. The CDR3 DNA follows: TGTGCCAGCAGCCCGACTAGTACCTACGAGCAGTACTTC.